The 13 T cell receptor beta chains presented below share a single source sample, sequenced in a study of cytomegalovirus exposure and HLA in healthy donors. Assay used: immunoSEQ multiplex PCR; TCRdb lists only in-frame clones, some missing. The table lists 150,000 to 200,000 clones, around 82% of them singletons. The sample consisted of PBMCs. All receptors derive from a woman under 30 in good health and CMV-seropositive.

The genes are TRBV4-3 and TRBJ1-3, with D maybe TRBD1 (6 bases). The V gene lost 1 base and the J gene lost 1 base, with 14 bases spanning the gap. CDR3 length equals 17 residues. The germline V gene has CDR1 LGHNA and CDR2 YSLEER. The CDR3 reads CASSQARTVGSGNTIYF. DNA of the CDR3: TGCGCCAGCAGCCAAGCTAGGACAGTCGGATCTGGAAACACCATATATTTT.

This clone is a singleton in its sample. The J gene is TRBJ2-1, the V gene TRBV6-1; tentative D call: TRBD1 (6 bases). V lost 8 bases and J lost 7, with 18 bases in between. CDR1 and CDR2 from the germline V gene are MNHNS and SASEGT. CDR3 size: 14 residues. In nucleotides, the CDR3 is TGTGCCAGCCGGCACCCTGGCGGACAGAATGAGCAGTTCTTC. Translating gives CASRHPGGQNEQFF.

Written as DNA, the CDR3 is TGTGCCAGCAGTGAAAGGAGGGGTCAGCCGAACACTGAAGCTTTCTTT. This sequence encodes CASSERRGQPNTEAFF. The V call is TRBV25-1, the J call TRBJ1-1; possible D gene TRBD1, 5 bases. Germline V gene sequence: CDR1 MGHDK, CDR2 SYGVNS. V was shortened by 2 bases and J by 1 base, with 14 bases between the two germline ends. The CDR3 has 16 residues.

The gene calls are TRBV15 and TRBJ2-3; TRBD2 matches 11 bases. Germline values: CDR1 LNHNV, CDR2 YYDKDF (reference sequence). CDR3 size: 16 residues. V trimming: 5 bases; J trimming: 4 bases; junction bases outside the gene matches: 8. This chain's CDR3 is CATSPQRSGGADTQYF. DNA of the CDR3: TGTGCCACCAGCCCCCAGCGTAGCGGGGGGGCAGATACGCAGTATTTT.

This clone was seen ten or more times. This chain links TRBV11-2 with TRBJ1-1; D remains ambiguous. Per germline, CDR1 SGHAT and CDR2 FQNNGV. V was shortened by 3 bases and J by 11 bases, with 10 bases between the two germline ends. This CDR3 is 11 amino acids long. CDR3 sequence: CASSLTMEAFF. CDR3 coding DNA: TGTGCCAGCAGCTTGACGATGGAGGCTTTCTTT.

The chain couples TRBV27 to TRBJ2-7; 9 bases align to TRBD1. The CDR3 contains 13 residues. From germline, CDR1 is MNHEY and CDR2 SMNVEV (reference sequence). V was clipped by 6 bases and J by 2 bases; unmatched bases: 2. The CDR3 DNA reads TGTGCCAGCAGGGGACAGGGAGCCTACGAGCAGTACTTC. Residues: CASRGQGAYEQYF.

This sequence joins TRBV20-1 and TRBJ2-1; the D gene is possibly TRBD2 (6 bases). Trimming took 5 bases from V and 10 from J, leaving 12 bases between them. Germline-derived CDR1 and CDR2 are DFQATT and SNEGSKA (reference sequence). CDR3 length equals 11 residues. Written as DNA, the CDR3 is TGCAGTGCTCCCGGTCGGGAGGAGCAGTTCTTC. This codes for CSAPGREEQFF.

This chain uses TRBV9 with TRBJ2-6; 14 bases match TRBD2. CDR1 is SGDLS and CDR2 is YYNGEE in the germline V gene. The CDR3 runs 19 residues. V was clipped by 3 bases and J by 0 bases; unmatched bases: 5. DNA of the CDR3: TGTGCCAGCAGCGCGACTAGCGGGGGGGCCAACTCTGGGGCCAACGTCCTGACTTTC. This gives the protein CASSATSGGANSGANVLTF. The whole variable domain, filled in from reference TRBV9 and TRBJ2-6, reads DSGVTQTPKHLITATGQRVTLRCSPRSGDLSVYWYQQSLDQGLQFLIQYYNGEERAKGNILERFSAQQFPDLHSELNLSSLELGDSALYFCASSATSGGANSGANVLTFGAGSRLTVL.

V and J are TRBV5-1 and TRBJ1-2, with 7 nucleotides matching TRBD1. Germline CDR1 SGHRS, CDR2 YFSETQ. This CDR3 is 14 amino acids long. The trim removed 0 bases at V and 9 bases at J, leaving 8 bases unmatched. CDR3 in DNA: TGCGCCAGCAGCTTGGGACAGGGTTCTCCTCGCTACACCTTC. The encoded protein is CASSLGQGSPRYTF.

The chain recombines TRBV27 with TRBJ2-6; 7 bases are shared with TRBD1. Germline values: CDR1 MNHEY, CDR2 SMNVEV (reference sequence). V lost 7 bases and J lost 3; bases outside the gene matches: 15. CDR3 length: 18 residues. CDR3 in amino acids: CASKRPGQPGFGANVLTF. In nucleotides, the CDR3 is TGTGCCAGCAAAAGACCGGGACAGCCGGGGTTTGGGGCCAACGTCCTGACTTTC.

The chain joins TRBV6-1 to TRBJ2-7, with D possibly being TRBD2 (7 bases). The CDR3 totals 15 residues. The germline V gene encodes CDR1 MNHNS and CDR2 SASEGT. V dropped 5 bases and J dropped 2 bases, with 16 bases sitting between them. CDR3 DNA sequence: TGTGCCAGCAGTAGCGAGGGGGGGTCCACCTACGAGCAGTACTTC. This encodes CASSSEGGSTYEQYF.

The genes are TRBV19 and TRBJ1-5; 7 nucleotides align to TRBD1. J gave up 1 base and V 3 bases, and 3 bases lay outside the gene matches. Looked up from germline, CDR1 is LNHDA and CDR2 is SQIVND (reference sequence). The CDR3 runs to 15 residues. The CDR3 DNA reads as TGTGCCAGTAGTATCTCGGGACAGAGCAATCAGCCCCAGCATTTT. Translating gives CASSISGQSNQPQHF.

The chain has TRBV27 and TRBJ2-1, with 14 bases fitting TRBD2. The CDR3 contains 15 residues. J gave up 2 bases and V 6 bases, and 0 bases lay outside the gene matches. CDR1 MNHEY and CDR2 SMNVEV come from the germline V gene (reference sequence). The CDR3 DNA reads TGTGCCAGCAGGACTAGCGGGGGGGCCTACAATGAGCAGTTCTTC. It yields the protein CASRTSGGAYNEQFF.